What follows describes a single T cell receptor beta chain. In this sample, this clone turned up once. This receptor's antigen is unknown. Base qualities are not recorded, but no much larger clone differs from it by a single base. TCRbeta CDR3 regions were amplified from genomic DNA by means of the immunoSEQ Assay, a bias-controlled multiplex PCR. The study's processing was this. Within the assay, amplification of reference gene primers was used to estimate how many nucleated cells each sample contained. Sequence reads were collapsed and filtered to measure the absolute abundance of every unique TCRbeta CDR3 rearrangement. For each sample, productive Simpson clonality was calculated as the square root of Simpson's diversity index across productive rearrangements. The table comes from immuneACCESS by way of TCRdb, which keeps in-frame sequences with V and J called. Part of the clones is missing from these tables; in studies checked, under half for an unresolved V gene and the rest for unknown reasons. Clone size and V and J calls were adopted from that table, with D and trimming inferred from the DNA. The table for this sample lists 57,000 or so clones; about 88% of them were counted only once. Jointly, the top ten make up 20% to 25% of the sample.

These data belong to a study of blood T cell repertoires in COVID-19 (dated by TCRdb to 2018 to 2021). For context, the study as a whole: Samples covering the acute and convalescent phases of COVID-19 were provided by collaborators in the United States, Italy and Spain. The prospective study material was composed of cDNA or gDNA derived from T cells, B-cell-depleted T cells, or PBMCs. Subjects who had been exposed to COVID-19, were actively infected with it, or had recovered from it provided the deeply sampled blood TCRbeta repertoires that made up the dataset. The repertoires were made available in a free public database intended to serve as a resource for research on the immune response to SARS-CoV-2. The samples were drawn from two sources: the first 160 participants of the ongoing ImmuneRACE study, and 1,000 to 1,500 subjects contributed by 6 global collaborators. Nearly every sample came with metadata listing a de-identified subject ID, COVID-19 status, age in years and sex. Where available, HLA class I and class II types were obtained from metadata supplied by the sample provider rather than from assay-based typing. General conclusions and limits of the study: Clinical and demographic metadata were provided uncurated, with the amount varying by source and participant.

The collaborating institutions used their own protocols to collect whole blood in K2EDTA tubes. For TCRbeta analysis, collaborators shipped samples as frozen whole blood, isolated PBMCs, or DNA extracted from either of those sample types. Looking up the germline V gene yields CDR1 LGHNA and CDR2 YNFKEQ. The germline V and J ends show losses of 6 bases and 9 bases respectively, and no gene match explains 4 bases of the junction. The CDR3 measures 12 amino acids from cysteine to phenylalanine. The DNA shown is the 36-base CDR3, in frame from base 1. Recombination connected TRBV4-2 to TRBJ2-1; 8 central bases correspond to TRBD2. Sequencing was carried out using peripheral blood. This TCR derives from a woman between 45 and 65 years old with active or convalescent COVID-19. The DNA reads as follows: TGTGCCAGCAGTCGGACTAGCAGTGAGCAGTTCTTC. Its translation reads: CASSRTSSEQFF.